This T cell receptor beta chain was obtained from a study of PD-L1 blockade in urothelial cancer. This clone was counted a few times. Specified time point: pretreatment peripheral blood. Sequenced by immunoSEQ multiplex PCR; TCRdb stores in-frame clones only, minus some. The table shows 40,000 to 55,000 clones, with about 82% occurring only once. The clonotype originates from a man in his sixties with urothelial cancer. The material sequenced was PBMCs, taken around atezolizumab (anti-PD-L1) treatment.

The CDR3 loop is CASSPVPGQGMHGYTF. The CDR3 region has the DNA TGCGCCAGCAGCCCCGTCCCGGGACAGGGAATGCATGGCTACACCTTC. V usage is TRBV5-1 and J usage is TRBJ1-2, with 9 bases lining up with TRBD1. Trimming cost V 4 bases and J 6 bases; bases outside gene matches: 13. This CDR3 region has 16 residues. The V gene's germline CDR1 is SGHRS and CDR2 YFSETQ.